This T cell receptor beta chain appears in the sequencing data of a study of T cell changes during pregnancy in multiple sclerosis. TCRdb keeps only in-frame clones here, not all; method: immunoSEQ multiplex PCR. The sample has roughly 49,000 clones, 85% to 95% seen once. The sequence derives from a female donor in good health, enrolled as a control in a pregnancy study. This specimen was CD4+ T cells from peripheral blood mononuclear cells, taken in the second trimester of pregnancy.

CDR3 nucleotide sequence: TGTGCCAGCAGTGAACAACCTCACAGGGGGGATCAGCCCCAGCATTTT. It codes for CASSEQPHRGDQPQHF. V and J are TRBV6-1 and TRBJ1-5, with 8 bases that match TRBD1. The CDR3 is 16 amino acids. Trimming at V came to 2 bases and at J to 5 bases, leaving 8 bases not matched to a gene. Germline CDR1 MNHNS, CDR2 SASEGT.